The entry below describes one TCR beta chain. Its antigen is not identified. Per the germline V gene, CDR1 is SGHTA and CDR2 is FQGNSA. The CDR3 is 14 residues long. V dropped 0 bases and J dropped 7; count of bases not matched to a gene: 2. The data were taken from a study of cytomegalovirus exposure and HLA in healthy donors. Across the study: The roughly 700 first-cohort repertoires and the 100 to 150 validation repertoires shared the same platform, a later analysis reported.

General observations from the study: In vitro testing confirmed a few CMV-associated chains as specific for CMV antigens. Cytomegalovirus association was listed for about 160 TCR beta chains.

The data were produced by immunoSEQ multiplex PCR, yet TCRdb's version contains in-frame clones alone and is incomplete. The table records 150,000 to 180,000 clones, 86% of them present only once. Sequencing used PBMCs. The genes are TRBV7-2 and TRBJ2-1; 8 nucleotides agree with TRBD1. The clonotype comes from a human donor in good health. CDR3 in DNA: TGTGCCAGCAGCTTAGCCGACAGGGGAAATGAGCAGTTCTTC. Protein product: CASSLADRGNEQFF.